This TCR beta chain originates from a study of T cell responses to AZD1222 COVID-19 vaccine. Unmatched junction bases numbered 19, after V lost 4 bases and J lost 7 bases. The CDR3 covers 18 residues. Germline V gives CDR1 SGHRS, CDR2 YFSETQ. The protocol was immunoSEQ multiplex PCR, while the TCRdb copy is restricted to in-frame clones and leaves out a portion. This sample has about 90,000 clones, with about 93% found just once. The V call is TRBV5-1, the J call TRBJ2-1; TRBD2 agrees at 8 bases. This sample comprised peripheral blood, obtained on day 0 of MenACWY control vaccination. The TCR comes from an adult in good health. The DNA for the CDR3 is TGCGCCAGCAGCCGGATGGCGGGGGGAGCCCAACGGGGGAATGAGCAGTTCTTC. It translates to CASSRMAGGAQRGNEQFF.